This T cell receptor (beta chain) was recorded in a study of blood T cell repertoires in COVID-19. At the level of the study: Both acute and convalescent COVID-19 samples were obtained from the United States, Italy and Spain. Nucleic acid was either cDNA or gDNA, and it came from T cells, B-cell-depleted T cells, or PBMCs.

Measured with immunoSEQ multiplex PCR; TCRdb has only the in-frame clones, and not every one. Of roughly 200,000 clones in the sample, almost 90% are singletons; the top ten hold approximately 1.5%. In this sample, this clone turned up once. This CDR3 contains 15 residues. Per the germline V gene, CDR1 is MNHNY and CDR2 is SVGAGI (reference sequence). J gave up 2 bases and V 6 bases, and 4 bases lay outside the gene matches. This rearrangement joins TRBV6-6 to TRBJ2-3; 11 bases line up with TRBD2. Sequencing input: peripheral blood. The clonotype was recovered from a man aged 18-30 years with active or convalescent COVID-19. CDR3 bases: TGTGCCAGCAGCGGACTAGCGGGCCTCACAGATACGCAGTATTTT. Encoded protein: CASSGLAGLTDTQYF.